This TCR beta chain originates from a study of identical twins (dated by TCRdb to 2016 to 2017). With regard to the full study: The study deep-sequenced TCR alpha and beta repertoires from monozygotic twins, unrelated adults of various ages and cord blood to test whether fetal clonotypes persist. To rule out contamination, the twin experiments were replicated at different times with different library preparation protocols. The full study reports these points: In monozygotic twins, out-of-frame TCR alpha sharing was systematically underestimated by recombination models, although the models agreed with sharing between unrelated individuals. Fewer insertions were carried by abundant cord blood beta clonotypes, a similar but weaker trend appeared in young adult naive repertoires, and no such trend appeared in memory repertoires. Zero-insertion analyses could be partly confounded by invariant T cells such as MAIT and iNKT, although diverse VJ usage argued against such confounding for most clonotypes. Because the same donors could not be followed over many years, conclusions were based on cross-sectional statistical analysis. A weaker excess of twin sharing was found in beta out-of-frame sequences because the signal-to-noise ratio was lowered by fewer shared sequences. Compared with coincidental sharing between unrelated individuals, out-of-frame TCR alpha sequences shared between twins showed an excess of sequences with low generation probability.

The germline V gene supplies CDR1 SGHDN and CDR2 FVKESK. Trimming at the junction amounts to 6 bases on V and 5 bases on J, and the germline ends lie 22 bases apart. From the cysteine up to the phenylalanine, the CDR3 has a length of 17 residues. Of all the DNA, just the CDR3 is kept, 51 bases in frame from base 1. Library generation was performed with 5' RACE. Sequencing took place on an Illumina HiSeq 2000. A universal primer binding site was added through template switching, and the final cDNA carried a unique molecular identifier so that TCR cDNA molecules could be counted accurately. Specific primers in the conserved constant-segment region were used to synthesize first-strand cDNA for TCR alpha and beta chains. To control for contamination, each cDNA library was double barcoded with a SMART-Mk sample barcode plus Illumina barcodes. Two successive PCR steps introduced TruSeq adapter sequences along with Illumina sample barcodes. The Illumina HiSeq platform was used with custom primers to sequence TCR alpha and beta cDNA libraries. Per the original workflow: Unique molecular identifiers were extracted from raw reads with MiGEC, and CDR3 positions were determined with MiXCR. For each individual, recombination models were inferred using an EM algorithm with the repgenHMM and IGoR tools. Shared clonotype analysis was performed with the tcR package in R, normalizing sharing by the product of cloneset sizes. To study raw recombination free of thymic and clonal selection effects, out-of-frame nonproductive sequences were analyzed. Starting from the raw public reads, TCRdb applied fastp trimming at Q25, assembled clones with MiXCR and retained in-frame beta chains. Rows matching on CDR3 protein sequence are summarized as one entry with the most common DNA and genes. Clone size and V and J calls follow TCRdb, not the original study. The sample yields some 250,000 distinct CDR3 sequences; over 9.5% were counted once. The top ten hold about 4.1% of the sample.

Every donor was a healthy Caucasian. The twin cohort consisted of three pairs of female monozygotic twins, all aged about 18 to 29 years. Miltenyi CD45RO+ enrichment and human naive T-cell isolation kits were used to isolate memory (CD45RO+) and naive T cells from PBMC. Regarding this clonotype: The clone's antigen remains unknown. The sample holds no much larger clone one base away, and base qualities are not on file.

The same sample was also used in a study of yellow fever vaccine responses in identical twins. As the second paper documents: The T cell response to vaccination in identical twins was reported by the authors to appear partly convergent and partly personalized. Focusing on identical twins, the study followed the T cell clones that responded to the vaccine, and did so with precision.

Sequenced sample: memory (CD45RO+) T cells sorted from blood. The sample's cell subset or site label is to be understood as: CD45RO+ enriched T cells. The chain is encoded by TRBV14 joined to TRBJ1-4; TRBD1 could be the D gene, as 6 bases match. The clonotype originates from a woman younger than 30 in good health. The CDR3 protein sequence reads: CASRQTPRQALNEKLFF. The nucleotides are TGTGCCAGCAGGCAGACCCCGAGACAGGCCTTGAATGAAAAACTGTTTTTT.